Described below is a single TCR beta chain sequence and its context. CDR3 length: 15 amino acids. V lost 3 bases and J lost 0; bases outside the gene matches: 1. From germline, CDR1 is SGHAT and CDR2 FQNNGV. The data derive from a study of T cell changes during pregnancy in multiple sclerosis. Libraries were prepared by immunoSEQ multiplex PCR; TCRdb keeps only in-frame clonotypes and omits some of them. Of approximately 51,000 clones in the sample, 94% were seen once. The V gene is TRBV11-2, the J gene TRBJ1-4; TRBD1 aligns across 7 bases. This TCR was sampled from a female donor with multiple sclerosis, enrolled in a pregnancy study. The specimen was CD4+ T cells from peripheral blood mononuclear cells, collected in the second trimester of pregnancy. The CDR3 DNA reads TGTGCCAGCAGCTTCAGGGGGGCAACTAATGAAAAACTGTTTTTT. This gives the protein CASSFRGATNEKLFF.